The 10 T cell receptor beta chains below all came from one sample that was sequenced in a study of cytomegalovirus exposure and HLA in healthy donors (dated by TCRdb to about 2017). Library prep was done by the immunoSEQ multiplex PCR assay. The multiplex PCR relied on a mix of 60 forward primers for TCR Vbeta segments and 13 reverse primers for TCR Jbeta segments. TCRdb limited this immuneACCESS table to in-frame rearrangements with V and J called. A share of clones is missing; checked studies link under half to unresolved V genes, and the rest is unexplained. The sample yields about 110,000 clones; over 60% were counted once. The ten largest account for around 3.2% of the sample. Material: PBMCs. These receptors were taken from an older woman in good health and CMV-seropositive.

This clone was recorded once. The chain recombines TRBV27 with TRBJ1-2; D remains unclear. Trimming took off 5 bases at V and 6 bases at J, with 16 bases between the two ends. The CDR3 sequence is 14 residues long. CDR1 and CDR2 from the germline V gene are MNHEY and SMNVEV (reference sequence). CDR3 DNA sequence: TGTGCCAGCAGTCGCGCTCCCCCTCACGATGGCTACACCTTC. This translates into CASSRAPPHDGYTF.

The chain joins TRBV28 to TRBJ1-1; D may be TRBD1 (6 bases). The CDR3 consists of 15 residues. Looked up from germline, CDR1 is MDHEN and CDR2 is SYDVKM. V lost 6 bases to trimming and J lost 6 bases, with 20 bases between them. In DNA form, the CDR3 reads TGTGCCAGCAGGAACGCAGGGGTGGGAAGTTCTGAAGCTTTCTTT. Its protein product is CASRNAGVGSSEAFF.

The chain couples TRBV6-5 to TRBJ2-7; D is ambiguous. Trimming took 6 bases from V and 1 from J, leaving 13 bases between them. The CDR3 consists of 14 residues. Germline CDR1 and CDR2: MNHEY and SVGAGI. The CDR3 protein is CASSRRQDSYEQYF. CDR3 bases: TGTGCCAGCAGCCGCAGGCAGGATTCCTACGAGCAGTACTTC.

The chain uses TRBV13 and TRBJ2-3; tentatively, D is TRBD2 (6 bases). In germline, CDR1 is PRHDT, CDR2 FYEKMQ (reference sequence). Deletions cut 2 bases from V and 0 bases from J, with 12 bases between. This CDR3 spans 16 amino acids. The CDR3 nucleotides read TGTGCCAGCAGCTTAATCGCGGGGACTAGCACAGATACGCAGTATTTT. It translates to CASSLIAGTSTDTQYF.

Remarks on this clone: Its ends do not fully match the called genes, so a read error is possible. The chain has TRBV10-3 and TRBJ1-3; tentatively, D is TRBD1 (6 bases). This CDR3 is 13 amino acids long. Germline values: CDR1 ENHRY, CDR2 SYGVKD. CDR3 protein: CATSQGLRNTIYF. The DNA for the CDR3 is TGTGCCACCAGTCAGGGGTTGAGAAACACCATATATTTT.

This clone was found a few times. The chain recombines TRBV27 with TRBJ2-7; 12 nucleotides align to TRBD2. The trim removed 5 bases at V and 1 base at J, leaving 15 bases unmatched. CDR3 length: 19 amino acids. From germline, CDR1 is MNHEY and CDR2 SMNVEV (reference sequence). The CDR3 is CASSPPSSGLAGFSYEQYF. In nucleotides, the CDR3 is TGTGCCAGCAGTCCACCTAGTTCGGGACTAGCGGGTTTTTCCTACGAGCAGTACTTC.

The chain employs TRBV7-7 and TRBJ2-5; maybe TRBD1 (5 bases). CDR1 is SSHAT, CDR2 FNYEAQ, per germline (reference sequence). V gave up 6 bases and J gave up 4 bases, with 15 bases separating them. The length of the CDR3 is 14 residues. In DNA form, the CDR3 reads TGTGCCAGCAGTGCAACAGGTCCAGGAGAGACCCAGTACTTC. Translating gives CASSATGPGETQYF.

The gene calls are TRBV5-1 and TRBJ1-2, with 10 bases matching TRBD1. The trim removed 3 bases at V and 7 bases at J, leaving 9 bases unmatched. CDR1 is SGHRS, CDR2 YFSETQ, per germline. This CDR3 contains 15 residues. CDR3 sequence (DNA): TGCGCCAGCAGCTCCTCCGGGACAGGGGTGGGTGGCTACACCTTC. It codes for CASSSSGTGVGGYTF.

V usage is TRBV7-3 and J usage is TRBJ1-3; 7 bases agree with TRBD1. This CDR3 region has 16 residues. With V trimmed by 4 bases and J by 2 bases, 8 bases remained unmatched. In germline, CDR1 is SGHTA, CDR2 FQGTGA. CDR3: CASSSRQGTAGNTIYF. In DNA form, the CDR3 reads TGTGCCAGCAGCTCAAGACAGGGAACTGCTGGAAACACCATATATTTT.

V is TRBV5-4 and J is TRBJ2-5; 7 nucleotides line up with TRBD2. The CDR3 has 15 amino acids. CDR1 is SGHNT and CDR2 is YYREEE in the germline V gene (reference sequence). J gave up 4 bases and V 2 bases, and 8 bases lay outside the gene matches. The CDR3 reads CASSLGGSQRETQYF. In DNA, the CDR3 is TGTGCCAGCAGCTTAGGCGGGAGCCAGAGAGAGACCCAGTACTTC.